Below, 21 T cell receptor beta chains from the same sample are listed, as sequenced in a study of T cells after yellow fever vaccination. Each CDR3 protein is one row after TCRdb ran MiXCR on the 5' RACE reads. The table lists approximately 150,000 distinct CDR3 sequences, about 7.7% of them singletons. Source: CD4+ T cells sorted from PBMCs, taken 5 days after the yellow fever booster vaccination. The receptor source for this set is a man between 25 and 39 years old who received the YFV17D yellow fever vaccine.

The chain couples TRBV2 to TRBJ2-1; 8 bases fit TRBD2. The germline V gene encodes CDR1 SNHLY and CDR2 FYNNEI. The CDR3 is 18 residues long. CDR3 sequence: CTCSFDLSGGPPYNEQFF. CDR3 in DNA: TGTACCTGCAGTTTCGATCTTTCGGGAGGGCCCCCCTACAATGAGCAGTTCTTC.

This clonotype was detected ten times or more. This chain joins TRBV4-3 and TRBJ2-5; 10 bases map to TRBD1. V shed 0 bases and J 6 bases; nucleotides not matched to a gene: 10. This CDR3 is 17 amino acids long. The V gene's germline CDR1 is LGHNA and CDR2 YSLEER. The CDR3 sequence: CASSQEVPGQGSQTQYF. The CDR3 DNA is TGCGCCAGCAGCCAAGAAGTCCCGGGACAGGGGTCCCAGACCCAGTACTTC.

The genes are TRBV2 and TRBJ2-1, with 7 bases fitting TRBD2. Germline CDR1 SNHLY, CDR2 FYNNEI. This CDR3 spans 13 amino acids. V gave up 11 bases and J gave up 3 bases; unmatched junction bases: 7. The CDR3 here is CAGGSRGYNEQFF. The CDR3, as DNA: TGTGCCGGCGGGAGTAGGGGCTACAATGAGCAGTTCTTC.

The sample holds many counts of this clonotype. The gene calls are TRBV11-2 and TRBJ2-1, with TRBD2 identical over 11 bases. V lost 3 bases and J lost 4; bases outside the gene matches: 5. The CDR3 covers 16 residues. CDR1 is SGHAT, CDR2 FQNNGV, per germline. The CDR3 nucleotides are TGTGCCAGCAGCTTGACTAGCGGGATTTTATACAATGAGCAGTTCTTC. Protein: CASSLTSGILYNEQFF.

This clonotype was seen at least ten times. The chain has TRBV6-1 and TRBJ2-1; 7 nucleotides agree with TRBD1. V dropped 6 bases and J dropped 7; count of bases not matched to a gene: 15. The CDR3 has 16 amino acids. Germline-derived CDR1 and CDR2 are MNHNS and SASEGT. The CDR3 sequence is CASRTSRDRAQNEQFF. The CDR3 DNA reads as TGTGCCAGCAGGACATCCCGGGACAGAGCACAAAATGAGCAGTTCTTC.

Many counts were recorded for this clonotype. The V gene is TRBV20-1, the J gene TRBJ1-1, with unresolved D. The CDR3 totals 14 residues. Germline V gives CDR1 DFQATT, CDR2 SNEGSKA (reference sequence). The DNA of the CDR3 is TGCGCCCTAGCCCGGGAATCGGCGAACACTGAAGCTTTCTTT. This gives the protein CALARESANTEAFF.

The chain combines TRBV20-1 with TRBJ2-5; D possibly matches TRBD1 or TRBD2 (5 bases each). The V end lost 0 bases, the J end lost 0 bases, and 11 bases lay between the germline ends. Germline CDR1 DFQATT, CDR2 SNEGSKA (reference sequence). The length of the CDR3 is 15 residues. Here the CDR3 DNA reads TGCAGTGCTAGAGAGGGGACCCAGTACCAAGAGACCCAGTACTTC. This codes for CSAREGTQYQETQYF.

Only a few counts were recorded for this clonotype. The chain combines TRBV14 with TRBJ2-1; the D is unclear. The CDR3 totals 12 residues. V gave up 4 bases and J gave up 6 bases, with 7 bases separating them. From germline, CDR1 is SGHDN and CDR2 FVKESK. CDR3 DNA: TGTGCCAGCAGCCCCTACGGCAATGAGCAGTTCTTC. Encoded protein: CASSPYGNEQFF.

The chain recombines TRBV3-1 with TRBJ2-5; 13 nucleotides align to TRBD2. V lost 11 bases to trimming and J lost 4 bases; unmatched junction nucleotides: 10. This CDR3 spans 15 amino acids. Germline V gene data show CDR1 as LGHDT and CDR2 as YNNKEL (reference sequence). The chain's CDR3 is CASSTSGRARETQYF. CDR3 bases: TGTGCCTCCTCCACTAGCGGGAGGGCCCGAGAGACCCAGTACTTC.

CDR3 sequence (DNA): TGTGCCAGCAGCCAAGGCCACGGAAATAGCAATCAGCCCCAGCATTTT. As protein: CASSQGHGNSNQPQHF. The chain employs TRBV4-2 and TRBJ1-5; D is unclear. Trimming took off 1 base at V and 0 bases at J, with 10 bases between the two ends. The CDR3 spans 16 residues. Germline V gene sequence: CDR1 LGHNA, CDR2 YNFKEQ.

This clonotype was found many times. The chain joins TRBV5-1 to TRBJ2-3, with D unresolved. Germline V CDR1 and CDR2: SGHRS, YFSETQ. CDR3 length equals 15 residues. Trimming pared 0 bases from V and 2 bases from J, leaving 10 bases between. The CDR3 sequence: CASSLADRATDTQYF. CDR3 DNA sequence: TGCGCCAGCAGCTTGGCGGACCGGGCCACAGATACGCAGTATTTT.

This clonotype was detected ten times or more. V is TRBV20-1 and J is TRBJ1-5; D call uncertain. The germline V and J ends were trimmed by 6 bases and 0 bases, with 12 bases remaining between them. This CDR3 comprises 14 residues. Per germline, CDR1 DFQATT and CDR2 SNEGSKA (reference sequence). CDR3 DNA sequence: TGCAGTGCCCGGACCGTTGTTAGCAATCAGCCCCAGCATTTT. As protein: CSARTVVSNQPQHF.

This clonotype has at least ten counts. CDR3 bases: TGTGCCAGCAGCAACACCGACAGGGGAGAATCGTATGGCTACACCTTC. This encodes CASSNTDRGESYGYTF. V is TRBV6-2 or TRBV6-3 and J is TRBJ1-2; 8 nucleotides agree with TRBD1. The CDR3 is 16 residues long. Germline V gene lookup returns CDR1 MNHEY and CDR2 SVGEGT. The trim removed 6 bases at V and 5 bases at J, leaving 14 bases unmatched.

Remarks on this clonotype: It may be a read error: a sequence one base away is much more abundant. The genes are TRBV20-1 and TRBJ2-1; 7 nucleotides agree with TRBD2. Per germline, CDR1 DFQATT and CDR2 SNEGSKA (reference sequence). The CDR3 spans 14 residues. The CDR3 nucleotides read TGCTGTGCTAGAGAGGGGCGGGGGTACAATGAGCAGTTCTTC. Protein: CCAREGRGYNEQFF.

This clonotype has ten or more counts. The rearrangement uses TRBV14 and TRBJ2-7, with 7 nucleotides matching TRBD1. The junction had 6 bases not matched to a gene; V was cut back by 3 bases and J by 4 bases. The germline V gene encodes CDR1 SGHDN and CDR2 FVKESK. There are 14 residues in the CDR3. CDR3 sequence: CASSQRDSRYEQYF. CDR3 nucleotide sequence: TGTGCCAGCAGCCAGAGGGACAGCCGTTACGAGCAGTACTTC.

In this sample, this clonotype turned up many times. The chain carries TRBV6-2 or TRBV6-3 and TRBJ1-2; 8 nucleotides agree with TRBD1. This CDR3 spans 17 amino acids. Germline CDR1 MNHEY, CDR2 SVGEGT. V lost 2 bases, J lost 2 bases, and 10 bases stayed unmatched. CDR3 DNA sequence: TGTGCCAGCAGTTACCCGGACAGGGTCGGCGAAAACTATGGCTACACCTTC. As protein: CASSYPDRVGENYGYTF.

This clonotype was seen at least ten times. This chain connects TRBV11-2 to TRBJ2-7; D not resolved. The CDR3 length is 13 residues. V was shortened by 3 bases and J by 2 bases, with 8 bases between the two germline ends. Germline V gene data show CDR1 as SGHAT and CDR2 as FQNNGV. CDR3 bases: TGTGCCAGCAGCTTTACGGGTCCCTACGAGCAGTACTTC. It codes for CASSFTGPYEQYF.

This clonotype was seen many times. The chain employs TRBV5-1 and TRBJ2-2; D gene ambiguous. The CDR3 runs 13 residues. Trimming stripped 2 bases from V and 6 bases from J, with 8 bases between. Germline lookup yields CDR1 SGHRS and CDR2 YFSETQ. DNA for the CDR3: TGCGCCAGCAGCTTCGTCTCCGCCGGGGAGCTGTTTTTT. Amino acid sequence: CASSFVSAGELFF.

This clonotype was counted at least ten times. V is TRBV11-1 and J is TRBJ2-5; no clear D. Germline lookup yields CDR1 SGHAT and CDR2 FQDESV (reference sequence). V shed 3 bases and J shed 5 bases, with 10 bases lying between them. The CDR3 runs to 13 residues. CDR3 amino acids: CASSFGQLETQYF. As DNA, the CDR3 is TGTGCCAGCAGCTTTGGGCAGCTGGAGACCCAGTACTTC.

This clonotype has a count of ten or more. The V call is TRBV5-1, the J call TRBJ2-7; a weak D match, TRBD2 (6 bases). V lost 4 bases and J 3 bases, leaving 14 bases between the germline ends. CDR1 is SGHRS and CDR2 is YFSETQ in the germline V gene. The CDR3 sequence is 14 residues long. The CDR3 region is CASSHGGVGYEQYF. The CDR3 region has the DNA TGCGCCAGCAGCCACGGGGGAGTCGGCTACGAGCAGTACTTC.

This clonotype has ten or more counts. The genes are TRBV20-1 and TRBJ2-5; 11 bases map to TRBD1. After removal of 5 bases from V and 2 bases from J, the junction contained 7 bases not matched to a gene. The CDR3 is 15 residues long. Germline V gene data show CDR1 as DFQATT and CDR2 as SNEGSKA (reference sequence). Here the CDR3 DNA reads TGCAGTGCTTATAACCGGGACAGGGGGCAAGAGACCCAGTACTTC. Its translation: CSAYNRDRGQETQYF.